This T cell receptor beta chain was identified in a study of blood T cell repertoires in COVID-19. Study details: The study drew acute and convalescent COVID-19 samples from the United States, Italy and Spain. Sources were T cells, B-cell-depleted T cells, or PBMCs; the material itself was cDNA or gDNA.

TCRdb's copy holds only in-frame clones and misses some; the assay was immunoSEQ multiplex PCR. Here the sample spans around 180,000 clones, about 88% being singletons. The CDR3 spans 14 residues. V lost 0 bases to trimming and J lost 3 bases, with 5 bases between them. Germline loops: CDR1 KGHDR, CDR2 SFDVKD. The sequenced sample consisted of peripheral blood. The rearrangement uses TRBV24-1 and TRBJ1-3, with D hard to call. The source is a man between 60 and 75 years old with acute or convalescent COVID-19. In DNA, the CDR3 is TGTGCCACCAGTGATTTGCAAAATGGAAACACCATATATTTT. Amino acids: CATSDLQNGNTIYF.